A single sample is the source of the 26 T cell receptor beta chains below, sequenced in a study of human versus mouse CDR3 diversity and MHC coevolution. Assay used: immunoSEQ multiplex PCR; TCRdb lists only in-frame clones, some missing. The data hold about 77,000 clones, with 92% observed a single time. The material sequenced was naive CD4+ T cells from blood. Subset described: CD45RO-negative CD62L-positive naive CD4 T cells. The receptors here all came from a person aged 30 to 69 in good health.

The chain links TRBV28 to TRBJ2-7; maybe TRBD2 (6 bases). Germline CDR1 and CDR2: MDHEN and SYDVKM. This CDR3 has 17 residues. Between the trimmed V and J ends, which lost 5 bases and 3 bases, there was a span of 23 bases. The CDR3 DNA reads as TGTGCCAGCAGTGGACGGACGCGGGGCCAGGATTTCTACGAGCAGTACTTC. It translates to CASSGRTRGQDFYEQYF.

The rearrangement links TRBV2 to TRBJ2-3; D is possibly TRBD1 (5 bases). The V gene's germline CDR1 is SNHLY and CDR2 FYNNEI. CDR3 length: 15 residues. V lost 2 bases and J lost 5, with 14 bases in between. The DNA for the CDR3 is TGTGCCAGCAGTGAATTGCTGGGGCTTGGAGATACGCAGTATTTT. Residues: CASSELLGLGDTQYF.

Turning to this clone: The sample holds other DNA sequences that translate to the same CDR3. This sequence joins TRBV18 and TRBJ1-5; D is perhaps TRBD1 (5 bases). The ends were cut back, 1 base at V and 1 base at J, with 8 bases in the middle. The CDR3 totals 15 residues. Germline CDR1 KGHSH, CDR2 LQKENI. The chain's CDR3 is CASSPQGASNQPQHF. In DNA, the CDR3 is TGTGCCAGCTCACCACAAGGGGCAAGCAATCAGCCCCAGCATTTT.

The V and J genes are TRBV11-2 and TRBJ1-3, with a weak D call TRBD1 (5 bases). Trimming took off 5 bases at V and 0 bases at J, with 8 bases between the two ends. In germline, CDR1 is SGHAT, CDR2 FQNNGV. The CDR3 is 14 amino acids. CDR3 nucleotide sequence: TGTGCCAGCAGCCCCGACAGCTCTGGAAACACCATATATTTT. Its protein is CASSPDSSGNTIYF.

This chain connects TRBV7-9 to TRBJ2-7; 12 nucleotides agree with TRBD2. V shed 5 bases and J 0 bases; nucleotides not matched to a gene: 14. The CDR3 runs 19 residues. The germline V gene has CDR1 SEHNR and CDR2 FQNEAQ (reference sequence). This CDR3 reads CASSPRSPGTSGRSYEQYF. CDR3 DNA: TGTGCCAGCAGCCCCAGGAGTCCTGGGACTAGCGGGCGCTCCTACGAGCAGTACTTC.

This chain links TRBV9 with TRBJ2-7, with 9 bases aligning to TRBD1. Germline CDR1 and CDR2: SGDLS and YYNGEE. The CDR3 length is 15 residues. V lost 3 bases, J lost 0 bases, and 4 bases stayed unmatched. The CDR3 protein is CASSAGQGSSYEQYF. DNA of the CDR3: TGTGCCAGCAGCGCCGGACAGGGGAGCTCCTACGAGCAGTACTTC.

The chain joins TRBV7-8 to TRBJ2-7; D gene ambiguous. Germline CDR1 is SGHVS and CDR2 is FQNEAQ. The V and J ends lost 3 bases and 3 bases respectively, with 12 bases between them. The length of the CDR3 is 14 residues. CDR3 in amino acids: CASSLTPLSYEQYF. The CDR3 DNA follows: TGTGCCAGCAGCTTGACACCTCTCAGCTACGAGCAGTACTTC.

The chain recombines TRBV10-3 with TRBJ1-2; D is ambiguous. The CDR3 contains 13 residues. Between the trimmed V and J ends, which lost 11 bases and 4 bases, there was a span of 17 bases. From germline, CDR1 is ENHRY and CDR2 SYGVKD. CDR3 sequence: CASRASEGYGYTF. CDR3 in DNA: TGTGCCTCCCGGGCCTCGGAGGGCTATGGCTACACCTTC.

The rearrangement links TRBV30 to TRBJ2-1; 7 nucleotides align to TRBD1. This CDR3 has 14 amino acids. Trimming at V came to 5 bases and at J to 1 base, leaving 5 bases not matched to a gene. CDR1 GTSNPN and CDR2 SVGIG come from the germline V gene (reference sequence). CDR3 sequence: CAWDKDRSYNEQFF. The CDR3 region has the DNA TGTGCCTGGGACAAGGACAGGTCCTACAATGAGCAGTTCTTC.

This clone occurred once. The V gene is TRBV7-9, the J gene TRBJ2-7; 8 nucleotides match TRBD1. V was clipped by 3 bases and J by 6 bases; unmatched bases: 1. This CDR3 spans 12 amino acids. Germline V gene lookup returns CDR1 SEHNR and CDR2 FQNEAQ (reference sequence). The CDR3 coding sequence is TGTGCCAGCAGCTTCGGACAGGGCGAGCAGTACTTC. This encodes CASSFGQGEQYF.

The rearrangement links TRBV5-4 to TRBJ2-7; the D gene is possibly TRBD2 (6 bases). This CDR3 contains 13 residues. V lost 5 bases, J lost 2 bases, and 11 bases lay in between. Germline V gene data show CDR1 as SGHNT and CDR2 as YYREEE (reference sequence). The CDR3 DNA reads as TGTGCCAGCAGTCCTCCGGGGGCCTACGAGCAGTACTTC. Residues: CASSPPGAYEQYF.

The CDR3 coding sequence is TGTGCCAGCAGCCCACGCGACTATAACAGGGAGATCAATCAGCCCCAGCATTTT. It specifies CASSPRDYNREINQPQHF. The chain recombines TRBV5-6 with TRBJ1-5; a possible D gene is TRBD1 (6 bases). The CDR3 is made up of 18 amino acids. Germline V gene data show CDR1 as SGHDT and CDR2 as YYEEEE. Trimming removed 4 bases at V and 3 bases at J, with 23 bases between.

The sample holds a few counts of this clone. This chain joins TRBV2 and TRBJ1-3; D gene uncertain. The germline CDR1 and CDR2 sequences are SNHLY and FYNNEI. Trimming stripped 5 bases from V and 4 bases from J, with 6 bases between. The CDR3 is 12 residues long. CDR3 loop: CASSITGNTIYF. The CDR3 region has the DNA TGTGCCAGCAGTATAACAGGAAACACCATATATTTT.

On this clone: This sample includes further DNA sequences coding for the same CDR3. The V call is TRBV7-2, the J call TRBJ2-3; TRBD2 aligns across 7 bases. Germline V gene data show CDR1 as SGHTA and CDR2 as FQGNSA. The CDR3 consists of 15 residues. Trimming took 2 bases from V and 1 from J; bases not matched to a gene: 3. CDR3 sequence reads: CASSLPAGGTDTQYF. The CDR3 coding sequence is TGTGCCAGCAGCTTACCCGCGGGGGGCACAGATACGCAGTATTTT.

The rearrangement uses TRBV18 and TRBJ2-5; TRBD1 matches 7 bases. The ends lost 2 bases at V and 4 bases at J; junction bases unmatched: 10. This CDR3 comprises 16 residues. Per germline, CDR1 KGHSH and CDR2 LQKENI. CDR3 DNA: TGTGCCAGCTCACCAAGGCGGACAGGCTGGGGAGAGACCCAGTACTTC. It codes for CASSPRRTGWGETQYF. Filled out from reference TRBV18 and TRBJ2-5, the complete variable domain reads NAGVMQNPRHLVRRRGQEARLRCSPMKGHSHVYWYRQLPEEGLKFMVYLQKENIIDESGMPKERFSAEFPKEGPSILRIQQVVRGDSAAYFCASSPRRTGWGETQYFGPGTRLLVL.

V and J are TRBV5-1 and TRBJ2-3; D gene ambiguous. The germline V gene has CDR1 SGHRS and CDR2 YFSETQ. Trimming removed 0 bases from V and 1 base from J, with 15 bases in between. CDR3 length: 17 residues. For the CDR3, the DNA is TGCGCCAGCAGCTTGGCCGCTGCCTCCGTAGGCACAGATACGCAGTATTTT. Its translation is CASSLAAASVGTDTQYF.

J is TRBJ1-2 and V is TRBV23-1, with D possibly matching TRBD1 (6 bases). Being an ORF, TRBV23-1 has a function that is uncertain. The CDR3 totals 15 residues. The V gene lost 6 bases and the J gene lost 4 bases, with 18 bases spanning the gap. Written as DNA, the CDR3 is TGCGCCAGCAGCCCTATTGTGGGACACTCCTATGGCTACACCTTC. Translation: CASSPIVGHSYGYTF.

This chain uses TRBV19 with TRBJ2-1, with 9 bases lining up with TRBD1. Germline V gene data show CDR1 as LNHDA and CDR2 as SQIVND (reference sequence). The CDR3 length is 15 residues. The ends lost 5 bases at V and 0 bases at J; junction bases unmatched: 2. The CDR3: CASSGQGSSYNEQFF. DNA of the CDR3: TGTGCCAGTAGTGGACAGGGGAGCTCCTACAATGAGCAGTTCTTC.

The chain carries TRBV10-3 and TRBJ2-5; TRBD2 matches at 10 bases. V was clipped by 5 bases and J by 3 bases; unmatched bases: 3. This CDR3 is built from 14 residues. Germline V gene data show CDR1 as ENHRY and CDR2 as SYGVKD. The CDR3 coding sequence is TGTGCCATCAGTACAGGACTAGCGGAAGAGACCCAGTACTTC. Its protein product is CAISTGLAEETQYF.

The genes are TRBV29-1 and TRBJ1-2; 7 nucleotides match TRBD1. V gave up 5 bases and J gave up 0 bases; unmatched junction bases: 6. The CDR3 contains 14 residues. In germline, CDR1 is SQVTM, CDR2 ANQGSEA. CDR3 coding DNA: TGCAGCGTTAACCGGGACAGCGCTAACTATGGCTACACCTTC. Translation: CSVNRDSANYGYTF.

The rearrangement uses TRBV7-3 and TRBJ1-1; TRBD1 aligns across 8 bases. Germline values: CDR1 SGHTA, CDR2 FQGTGA. Trimming cost V 1 base and J 7 bases; bases outside gene matches: 8. The CDR3 sequence is 15 residues long. CDR3 DNA: TGTGCCAGCAGCTTAAGACAGGGGAACATTGTTGAAGCTTTCTTT. Translation: CASSLRQGNIVEAFF.

This clone was observed once. V gene TRBV28 combines with J gene TRBJ2-5; 7 bases align to TRBD2. The J call could be wrong; TRBJ2-7 is a better fit for the DNA end. CDR1 is MDHEN and CDR2 is SYDVKM in the germline V gene. The CDR3 consists of 13 residues. Here the CDR3 reads CASIGGGSYEQYF. The CDR3 DNA sequence: TGTGCCAGCATTGGGGGGGGATCCTACGAGCAGTACTTC.

The table lists this clone with a few counts. The CDR3 region has the DNA TGTGCCAGCAGCCCGACCTCAAGACAGGGCTGGGAAAAACTGTTTTTT. Its translation is CASSPTSRQGWEKLFF. This chain joins TRBV7-2 and TRBJ1-4; TRBD1 aligns across 7 bases. V shed 5 bases and J 8 bases; nucleotides not matched to a gene: 14. The germline V gene has CDR1 SGHTA and CDR2 FQGNSA. The CDR3 contains 16 residues.

The chain carries TRBV7-9 and TRBJ1-2; unclear D gene. Trimming shortened V by 1 base and J by 8 bases, and 11 bases separated the two germline ends. Looked up from germline, CDR1 is SEHNR and CDR2 is FQNEAQ (reference sequence). The CDR3 loop spans 13 amino acids. CDR3 nucleotide sequence: TGTGCCAGCAGCTTAGAGTCGGCCAGGGGCTACACCTTC. It specifies CASSLESARGYTF.

The chain carries TRBV11-2 and TRBJ1-1, with a possible D match to TRBD1 (5 bases). The CDR3 loop spans 13 amino acids. Trimming pared 5 bases from V and 1 base from J, leaving 8 bases between. CDR1 and CDR2 from the germline V gene are SGHAT and FQNNGV. CDR3 residues: CASSRTQNTEAFF. The CDR3 DNA sequence: TGTGCCAGCAGCCGGACACAGAACACTGAAGCTTTCTTT.

The V gene is TRBV9, the J gene TRBJ2-1, with 11 bases that match TRBD1. Germline V lookup: CDR1 SGDLS, CDR2 YYNGEE. Germline trimming cut 2 bases from V and 2 bases from J; bases unmatched to any gene: 15. CDR3 size: 20 residues. In DNA form, the CDR3 reads TGTGCCAGCAGCGTCCTGGGGGGACAGGGGGAGCAACGGGCCTACAATGAGCAGTTCTTC. Residues: CASSVLGGQGEQRAYNEQFF.